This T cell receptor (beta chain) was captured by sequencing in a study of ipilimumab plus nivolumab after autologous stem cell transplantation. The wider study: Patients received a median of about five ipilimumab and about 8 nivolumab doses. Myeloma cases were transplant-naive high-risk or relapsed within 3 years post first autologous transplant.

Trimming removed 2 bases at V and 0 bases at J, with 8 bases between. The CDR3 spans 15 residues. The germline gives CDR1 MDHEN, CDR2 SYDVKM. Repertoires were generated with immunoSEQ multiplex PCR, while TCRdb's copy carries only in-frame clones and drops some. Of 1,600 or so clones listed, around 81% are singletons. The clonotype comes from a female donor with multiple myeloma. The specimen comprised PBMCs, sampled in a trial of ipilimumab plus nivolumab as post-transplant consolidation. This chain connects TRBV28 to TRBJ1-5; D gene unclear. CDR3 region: CASSLPFGSNQPQHF. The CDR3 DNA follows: TGTGCCAGCAGTTTACCCTTTGGTAGCAATCAGCCCCAGCATTTT.